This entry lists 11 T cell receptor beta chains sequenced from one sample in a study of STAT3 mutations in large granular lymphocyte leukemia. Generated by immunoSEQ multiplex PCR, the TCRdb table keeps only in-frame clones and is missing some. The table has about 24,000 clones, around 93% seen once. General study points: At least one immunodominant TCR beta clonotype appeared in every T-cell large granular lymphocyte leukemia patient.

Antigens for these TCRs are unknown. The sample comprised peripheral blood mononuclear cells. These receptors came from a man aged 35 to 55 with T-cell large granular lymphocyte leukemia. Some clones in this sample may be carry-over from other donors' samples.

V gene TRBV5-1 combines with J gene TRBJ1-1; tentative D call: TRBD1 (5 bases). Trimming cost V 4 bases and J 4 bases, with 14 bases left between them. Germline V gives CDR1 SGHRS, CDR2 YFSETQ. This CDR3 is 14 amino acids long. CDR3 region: CASSPGGVSTEAFF. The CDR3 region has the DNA TGCGCCAGCAGCCCCGGGGGGGTGAGCACTGAAGCTTTCTTT. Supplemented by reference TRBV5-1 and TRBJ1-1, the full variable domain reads KAGVTQTPRYLIKTRGQQVTLSCSPISGHRSVSWYQQTPGQGLQFLFEYFSETQRNKGNFPGRFSGRQFSNSRSEMNVSTLELGDSALYLCASSPGGVSTEAFFGQGTRLTVV.

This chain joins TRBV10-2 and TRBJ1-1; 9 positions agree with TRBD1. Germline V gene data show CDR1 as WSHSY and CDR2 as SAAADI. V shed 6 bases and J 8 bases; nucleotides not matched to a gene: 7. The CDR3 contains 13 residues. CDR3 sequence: CASSSTGGNEAFF. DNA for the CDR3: TGCGCCAGCAGCTCGACAGGGGGTAACGAAGCTTTCTTT.

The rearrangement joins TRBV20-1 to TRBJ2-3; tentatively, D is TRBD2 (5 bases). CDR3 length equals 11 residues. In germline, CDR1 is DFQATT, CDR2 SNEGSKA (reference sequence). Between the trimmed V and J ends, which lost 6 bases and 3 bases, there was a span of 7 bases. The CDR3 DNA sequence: TGCAGTGCAGCGGATACAGATACGCAGTATTTT. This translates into CSAADTDTQYF.

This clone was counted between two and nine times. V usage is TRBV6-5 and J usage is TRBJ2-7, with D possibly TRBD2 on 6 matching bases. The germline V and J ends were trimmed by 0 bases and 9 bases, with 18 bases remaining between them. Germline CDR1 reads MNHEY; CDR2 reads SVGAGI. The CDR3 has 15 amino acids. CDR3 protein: CASSYSQRAQGGQYF. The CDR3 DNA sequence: TGTGCCAGCAGTTACTCTCAGCGGGCCCAAGGAGGGCAGTACTTC.

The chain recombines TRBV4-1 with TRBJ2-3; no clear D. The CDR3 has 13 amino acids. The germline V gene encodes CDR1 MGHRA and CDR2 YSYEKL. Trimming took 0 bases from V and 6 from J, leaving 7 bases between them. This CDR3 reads CASSQDIRDTQYF. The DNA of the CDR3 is TGCGCCAGCAGCCAAGATATTAGGGATACGCAGTATTTT.

The CDR3 bases are TGTGCCAGCAGCCAAGATGGTAGCGGGGGGTTAGAAGAGACCCAGTACTTC. Translating gives CASSQDGSGGLEETQYF. The chain joins TRBV4-2 to TRBJ2-5, with TRBD2 identical over 10 bases. The CDR3 is 17 amino acids. After removal of 0 bases from V and 3 bases from J, the junction contained 7 bases not matched to a gene. The germline V gene has CDR1 LGHNA and CDR2 YNFKEQ.

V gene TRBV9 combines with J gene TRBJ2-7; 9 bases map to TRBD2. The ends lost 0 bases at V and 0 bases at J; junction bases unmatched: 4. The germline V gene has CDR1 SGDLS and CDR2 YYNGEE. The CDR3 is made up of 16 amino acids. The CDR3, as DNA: TGTGCCAGCAGCGTAGGGGTAGCGGGGGACTCCTACGAGCAGTACTTC. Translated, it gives CASSVGVAGDSYEQYF.

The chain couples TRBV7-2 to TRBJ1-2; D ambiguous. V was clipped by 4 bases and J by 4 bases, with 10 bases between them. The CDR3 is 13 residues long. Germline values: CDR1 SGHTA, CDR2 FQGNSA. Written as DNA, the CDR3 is TGTGCCAGCAGCTCCGGACCGACCTATGGCTACACCTTC. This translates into CASSSGPTYGYTF.

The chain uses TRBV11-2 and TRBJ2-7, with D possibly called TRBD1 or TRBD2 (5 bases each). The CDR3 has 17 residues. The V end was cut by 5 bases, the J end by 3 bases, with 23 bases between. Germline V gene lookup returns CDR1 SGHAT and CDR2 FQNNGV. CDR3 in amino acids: CASSVRPTGRIVYEQYF. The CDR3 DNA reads TGTGCCAGCAGCGTAAGACCGACGGGACGGATCGTCTACGAGCAGTACTTC.

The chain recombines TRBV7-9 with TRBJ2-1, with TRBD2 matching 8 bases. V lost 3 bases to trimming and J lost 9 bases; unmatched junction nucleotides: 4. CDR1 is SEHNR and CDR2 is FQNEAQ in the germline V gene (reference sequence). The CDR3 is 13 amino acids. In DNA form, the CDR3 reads TGTGCCAGCAGCTTGCTAGCGGGCACTGAGCAGTTCTTC. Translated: CASSLLAGTEQFF.

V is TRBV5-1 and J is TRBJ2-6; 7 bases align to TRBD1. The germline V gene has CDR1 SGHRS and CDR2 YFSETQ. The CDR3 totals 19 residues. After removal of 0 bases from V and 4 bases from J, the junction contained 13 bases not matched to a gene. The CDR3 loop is CASSLGRTGPPRGANVLTF. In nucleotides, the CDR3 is TGCGCCAGCAGCTTGGGGCGGACAGGTCCTCCGCGCGGGGCCAACGTCCTGACTTTC.